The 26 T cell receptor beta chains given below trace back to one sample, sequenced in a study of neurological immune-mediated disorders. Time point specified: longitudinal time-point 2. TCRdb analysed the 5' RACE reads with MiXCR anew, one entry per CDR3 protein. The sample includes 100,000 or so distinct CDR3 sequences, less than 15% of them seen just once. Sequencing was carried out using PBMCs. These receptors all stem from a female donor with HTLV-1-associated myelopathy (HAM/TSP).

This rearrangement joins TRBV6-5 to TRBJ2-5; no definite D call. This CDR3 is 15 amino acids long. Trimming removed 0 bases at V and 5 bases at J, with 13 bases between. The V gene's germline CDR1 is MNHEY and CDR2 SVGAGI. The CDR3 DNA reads TGTGCCAGCAGTTACTCGCGTTTGGGTAGGGAGACCCAGTACTTC. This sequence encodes CASSYSRLGRETQYF.

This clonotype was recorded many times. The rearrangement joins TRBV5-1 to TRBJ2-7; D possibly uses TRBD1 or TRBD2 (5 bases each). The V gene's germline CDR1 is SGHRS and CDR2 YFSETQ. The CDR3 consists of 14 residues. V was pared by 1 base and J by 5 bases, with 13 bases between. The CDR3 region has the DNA TGCGCCAGCAGCTTGTTGGACGGGGCCCACGAGCAGTACTTC. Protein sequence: CASSLLDGAHEQYF. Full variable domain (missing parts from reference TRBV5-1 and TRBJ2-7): KAGVTQTPRYLIKTRGQQVTLSCSPISGHRSVSWYQQTPGQGLQFLFEYFSETQRNKGNFPGRFSGRQFSNSRSEMNVSTLELGDSALYLCASSLLDGAHEQYFGPGTRLTVT.

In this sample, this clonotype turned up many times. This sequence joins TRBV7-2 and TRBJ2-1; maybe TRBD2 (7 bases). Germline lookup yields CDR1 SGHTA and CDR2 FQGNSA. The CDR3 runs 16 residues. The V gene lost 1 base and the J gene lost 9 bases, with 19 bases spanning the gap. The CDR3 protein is CASSLEVGGQSAEQFF. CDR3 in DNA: TGTGCCAGCAGCTTAGAGGTGGGGGGGCAAAGCGCTGAGCAGTTCTTC. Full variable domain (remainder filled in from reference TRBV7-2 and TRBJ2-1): GAGVSQSPSNKVTEKGKDVELRCDPISGHTALYWYRQSLGQGLEFLIYFQGNSAPDKSGLPSDRFSAERTGGSVSTLTIQRTQQEDSAVYLCASSLEVGGQSAEQFFGPGTRLTVL.

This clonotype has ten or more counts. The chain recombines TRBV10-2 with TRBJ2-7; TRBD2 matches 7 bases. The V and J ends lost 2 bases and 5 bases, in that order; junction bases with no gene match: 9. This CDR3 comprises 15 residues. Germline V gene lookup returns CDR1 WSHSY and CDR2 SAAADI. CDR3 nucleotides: TGCGCCAGCAGTGAGGAAGGGGAGGGTTGGGACGAGCAGTACTTC. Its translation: CASSEEGEGWDEQYF.

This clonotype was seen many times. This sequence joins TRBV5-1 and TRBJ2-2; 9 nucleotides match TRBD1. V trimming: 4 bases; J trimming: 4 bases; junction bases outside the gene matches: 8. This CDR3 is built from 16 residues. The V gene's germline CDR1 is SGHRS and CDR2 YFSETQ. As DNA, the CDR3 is TGCGCCAGCAGCCGGACCGGGACAGGGCTCACCGGGGAGCTGTTTTTT. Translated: CASSRTGTGLTGELFF. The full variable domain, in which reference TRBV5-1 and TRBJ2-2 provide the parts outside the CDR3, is KAGVTQTPRYLIKTRGQQVTLSCSPISGHRSVSWYQQTPGQGLQFLFEYFSETQRNKGNFPGRFSGRQFSNSRSEMNVSTLELGDSALYLCASSRTGTGLTGELFFGEGSRLTVL.

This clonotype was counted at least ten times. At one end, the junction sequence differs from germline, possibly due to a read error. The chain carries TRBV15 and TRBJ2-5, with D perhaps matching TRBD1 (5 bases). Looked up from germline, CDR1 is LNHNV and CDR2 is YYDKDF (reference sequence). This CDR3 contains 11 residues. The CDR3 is CATRAQETQYF. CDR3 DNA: TGTGCTACCAGGGCCCAAGAGACCCAGTACTTC.

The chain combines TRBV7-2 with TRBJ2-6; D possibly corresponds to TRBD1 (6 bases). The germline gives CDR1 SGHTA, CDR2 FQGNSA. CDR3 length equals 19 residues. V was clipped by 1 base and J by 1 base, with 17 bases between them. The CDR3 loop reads CASSLVPASRGSGANVLTF. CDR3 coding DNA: TGTGCCAGCAGCTTAGTCCCGGCTAGCAGGGGTTCTGGGGCCAACGTCCTGACTTTC.

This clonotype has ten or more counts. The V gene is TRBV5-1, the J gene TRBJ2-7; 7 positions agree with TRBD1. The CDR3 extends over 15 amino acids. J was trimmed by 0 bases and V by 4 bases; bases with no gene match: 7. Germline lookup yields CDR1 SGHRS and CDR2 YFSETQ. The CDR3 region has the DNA TGCGCCAGCAGCGGGGGACAGACCGTCTCCTACGAGCAGTACTTC. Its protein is CASSGGQTVSYEQYF.

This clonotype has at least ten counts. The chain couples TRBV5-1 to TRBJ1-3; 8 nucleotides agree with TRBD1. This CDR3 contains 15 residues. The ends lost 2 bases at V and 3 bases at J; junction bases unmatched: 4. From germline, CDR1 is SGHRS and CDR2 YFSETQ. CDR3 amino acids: CASSFQGAHGNTIYF. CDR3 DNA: TGCGCCAGCAGCTTTCAGGGGGCGCATGGAAACACCATATATTTT. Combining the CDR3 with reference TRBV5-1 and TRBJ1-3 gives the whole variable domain KAGVTQTPRYLIKTRGQQVTLSCSPISGHRSVSWYQQTPGQGLQFLFEYFSETQRNKGNFPGRFSGRQFSNSRSEMNVSTLELGDSALYLCASSFQGAHGNTIYFGEGSWLTVV.

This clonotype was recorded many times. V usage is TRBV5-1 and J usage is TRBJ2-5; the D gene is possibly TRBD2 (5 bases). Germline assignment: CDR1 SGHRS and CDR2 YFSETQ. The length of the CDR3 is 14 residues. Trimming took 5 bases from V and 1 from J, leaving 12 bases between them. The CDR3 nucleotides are TGCGCCAGCAGTGGCCACGGGGTCCAAGAGACCCAGTACTTC. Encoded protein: CASSGHGVQETQYF. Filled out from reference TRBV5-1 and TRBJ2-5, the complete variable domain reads KAGVTQTPRYLIKTRGQQVTLSCSPISGHRSVSWYQQTPGQGLQFLFEYFSETQRNKGNFPGRFSGRQFSNSRSEMNVSTLELGDSALYLCASSGHGVQETQYFGPGTRLLVL.

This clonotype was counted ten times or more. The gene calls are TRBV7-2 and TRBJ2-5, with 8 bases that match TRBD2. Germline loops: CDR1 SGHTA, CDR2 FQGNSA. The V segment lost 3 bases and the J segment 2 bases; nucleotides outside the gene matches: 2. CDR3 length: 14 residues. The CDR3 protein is CASSFQRGQETQYF. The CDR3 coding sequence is TGTGCCAGCAGCTTCCAGCGGGGGCAAGAGACCCAGTACTTC.

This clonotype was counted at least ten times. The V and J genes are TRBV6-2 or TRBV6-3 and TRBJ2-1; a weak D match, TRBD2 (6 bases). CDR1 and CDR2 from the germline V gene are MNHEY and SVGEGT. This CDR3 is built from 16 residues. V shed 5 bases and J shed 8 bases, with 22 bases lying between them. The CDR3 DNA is TGTGCCAGCAGTGACACCTTACTACTTCCTAGCGATGAGCAGTTCTTC. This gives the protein CASSDTLLLPSDEQFF.

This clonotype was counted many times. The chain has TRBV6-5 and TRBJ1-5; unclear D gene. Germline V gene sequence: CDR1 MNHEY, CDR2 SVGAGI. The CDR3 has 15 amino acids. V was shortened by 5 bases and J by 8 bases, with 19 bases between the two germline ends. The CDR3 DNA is TGTGCCAGCAGTCGGACTAGGCGGGCTGGAGAGCCCCAGCATTTT. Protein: CASSRTRRAGEPQHF.

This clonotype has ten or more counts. CDR3 sequence reads: CSATENTGELFF. CDR3 DNA: TGCAGTGCTACGGAGAACACCGGGGAGCTGTTTTTT. The rearrangement joins TRBV20-1 to TRBJ2-2; no definite D call. Trimming shortened V by 4 bases and J by 1 base, and 4 bases separated the two germline ends. Germline V lookup: CDR1 DFQATT, CDR2 SNEGSKA (reference sequence). The CDR3 is 12 residues long.

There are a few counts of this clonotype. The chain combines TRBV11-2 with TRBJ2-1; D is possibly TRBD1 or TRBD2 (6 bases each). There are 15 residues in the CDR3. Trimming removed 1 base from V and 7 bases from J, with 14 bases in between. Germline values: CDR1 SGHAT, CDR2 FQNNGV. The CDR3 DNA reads TGTGCCAGCAGCTTAGGGGTCGGGGGCAGAAATGAGCAGTTCTTC. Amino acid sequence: CASSLGVGGRNEQFF.

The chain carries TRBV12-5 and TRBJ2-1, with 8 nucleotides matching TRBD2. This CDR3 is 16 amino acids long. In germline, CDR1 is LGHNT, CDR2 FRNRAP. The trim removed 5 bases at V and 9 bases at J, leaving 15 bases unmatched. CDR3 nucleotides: TGTGCTAGTGGTCCCACCGGGGGGGCCGTTGGTAGTGAGCAGTTCTTC. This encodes CASGPTGGAVGSEQFF.

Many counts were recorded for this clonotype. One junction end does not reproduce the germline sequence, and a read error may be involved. CDR3 region: CATSMGLAYEQYF. For the CDR3, the DNA is TGTGCTACCAGCATGGGACTCGCCTACGAGCAGTACTTC. The chain uses TRBV15 and TRBJ2-7; D might be TRBD2 (6 bases). CDR1 LNHNV and CDR2 YYDKDF come from the germline V gene (reference sequence). CDR3 length: 13 amino acids.

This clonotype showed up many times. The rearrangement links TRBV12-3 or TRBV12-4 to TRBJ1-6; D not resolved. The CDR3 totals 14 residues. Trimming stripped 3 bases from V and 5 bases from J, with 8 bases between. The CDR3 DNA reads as TGTGCCAGCAGTTTGGGTGGGGATAATTCACCCCTCCACTTT. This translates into CASSLGGDNSPLHF.

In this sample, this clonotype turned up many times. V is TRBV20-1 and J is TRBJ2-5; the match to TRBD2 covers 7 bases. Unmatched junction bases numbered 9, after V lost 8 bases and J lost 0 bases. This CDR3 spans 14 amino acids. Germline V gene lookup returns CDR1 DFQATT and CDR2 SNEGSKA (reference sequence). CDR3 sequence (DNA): TGCAGTTCCCGCAGAGCGGGGTACCAAGAGACCCAGTACTTC. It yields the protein CSSRRAGYQETQYF.

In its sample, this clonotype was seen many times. The CDR3 is CASSLRDSRYNEQFF. CDR3 DNA: TGCGCCAGCAGCTTGAGGGACAGCCGTTACAATGAGCAGTTCTTC. The chain joins TRBV5-1 to TRBJ2-1; 7 positions agree with TRBD1. The CDR3 sequence is 15 residues long. The V gene's germline CDR1 is SGHRS and CDR2 YFSETQ. V lost 1 base to trimming and J lost 4 bases; unmatched junction nucleotides: 5.

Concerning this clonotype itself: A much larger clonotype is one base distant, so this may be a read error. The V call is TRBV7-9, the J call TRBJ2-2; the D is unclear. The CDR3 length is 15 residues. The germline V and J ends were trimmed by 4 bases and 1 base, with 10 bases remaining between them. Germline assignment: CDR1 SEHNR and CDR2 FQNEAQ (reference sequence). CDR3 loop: CASSSSQWNTGELFF. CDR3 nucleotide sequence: TGTGCCAGCAGCTCTTCACAGTGGAACACCGGGGAGCTGTTTTTT.

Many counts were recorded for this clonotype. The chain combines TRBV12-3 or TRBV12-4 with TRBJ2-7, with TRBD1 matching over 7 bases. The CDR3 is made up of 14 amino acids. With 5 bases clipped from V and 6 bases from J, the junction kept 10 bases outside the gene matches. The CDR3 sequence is CASSVQTGMGEQYF. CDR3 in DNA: TGTGCCAGCAGTGTTCAGACAGGGATGGGCGAGCAGTACTTC.

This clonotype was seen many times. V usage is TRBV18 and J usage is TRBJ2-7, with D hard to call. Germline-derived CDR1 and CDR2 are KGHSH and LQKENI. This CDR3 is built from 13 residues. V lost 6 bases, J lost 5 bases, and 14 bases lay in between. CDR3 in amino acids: CASSGLIGDEQYF. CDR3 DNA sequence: TGTGCCAGCTCTGGCTTAATTGGGGACGAGCAGTACTTC.

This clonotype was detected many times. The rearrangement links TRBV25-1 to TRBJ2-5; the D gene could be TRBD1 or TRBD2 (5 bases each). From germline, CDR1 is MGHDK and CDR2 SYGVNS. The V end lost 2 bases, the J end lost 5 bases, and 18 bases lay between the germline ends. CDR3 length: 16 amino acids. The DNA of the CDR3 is TGTGCCAGCAGTGAAAATCGATACGGGGACGGGGAGACCCAGTACTTC. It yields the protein CASSENRYGDGETQYF.

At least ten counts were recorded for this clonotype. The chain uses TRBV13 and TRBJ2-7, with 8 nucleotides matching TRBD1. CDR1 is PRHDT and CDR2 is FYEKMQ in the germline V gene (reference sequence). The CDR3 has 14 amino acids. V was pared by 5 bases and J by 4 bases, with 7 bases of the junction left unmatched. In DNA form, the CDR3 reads TGTGCCAGCAGCCGCCGGGACAGGACTTACGAGCAGTACTTC. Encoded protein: CASSRRDRTYEQYF.

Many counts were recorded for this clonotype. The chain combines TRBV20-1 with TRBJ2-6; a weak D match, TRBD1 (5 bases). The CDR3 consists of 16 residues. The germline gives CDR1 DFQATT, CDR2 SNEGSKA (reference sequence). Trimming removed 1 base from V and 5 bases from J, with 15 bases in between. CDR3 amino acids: CSARGVGAQWANVLTF. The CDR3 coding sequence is TGCAGTGCTAGAGGGGTTGGGGCACAATGGGCCAACGTCCTGACTTTC.